This T cell receptor (beta chain) was identified during a study of T cells in Graves' hyperthyroidism and ophthalmopathy. For this clonotype: Its antigen is currently unknown.

It was uncontrolled infection, other autoimmune disease, pregnancy or lactation that excluded patients. The germline CDR1 and CDR2 sequences are MDHEN and SYDVKM. This CDR3 contains 20 residues. Between the trimmed V and J ends, which lost 7 bases and 1 base, there was a span of 30 bases. General study points: Blood also contained most expanded thyroid clonotypes above 0.001. The model foresaw ophthalmopathy a median roughly 6.6 months prior to onset.

The TCR beta CDR3 regions underwent amplification using RNA transcripts as the source. HTBI primers were employed in a first-round RT-PCR of the TCR CDR3. One entry per CDR3 protein results from TCRdb running MiXCR on the multiplex PCR reads. The table shows about 480,000 distinct CDR3 sequences, with over 13% occurring only once. The sequence was obtained from a woman aged 18-29 years with Graves' hyperthyroidism. Input material: blood. The gene calls are TRBV28 and TRBJ2-3, with a tentative D call TRBD1 (5 bases). CDR3 nucleotide sequence: TGTGCCAGCACCATCCCGCCCACGACAGTAGGGTCGGGTGGCACAGATACGCAGTATTTT. Encoded protein: CASTIPPTTVGSGGTDTQYF.